The TCR beta chain under discussion was sequenced for a study of blood T cell repertoires in COVID-19. About the research overall: T cells, B-cell-depleted T cells, or PBMCs supplied cDNA or gDNA.

Trimming shortened V by 3 bases and J by 2 bases, and 11 bases separated the two germline ends. This CDR3 comprises 15 residues. Per germline, CDR1 LNHDA and CDR2 SQIVND (reference sequence). Authors' analysis steps: Quantification of nucleated cells was approximated via reference gene primer amplification. Method: immunoSEQ multiplex PCR; TCRdb's copy keeps in-frame clones and lacks some. Clone size and the V and J calls come from that table; the DNA yielded D and trimming. The sample yields around 100,000 clones, about nine tenths seen once. Sequencing was performed on peripheral blood. This clonotype was obtained from a middle-aged man with acute or convalescent COVID-19. The chain carries TRBV19 and TRBJ1-5; a weak D match, TRBD1 (6 bases). In DNA form, the CDR3 reads TGTGCCAGTAGTATGATGTCAGGGGGCAATCAGCCCCAGCATTTT. It specifies CASSMMSGGNQPQHF.